The text below deals with one TCR beta chain. The antigen remains unidentified. The authors ran a second PCR of roughly 6 to 11 cycles using a sample-barcoded 5' primer and a J-beta primer mix. Each cDNA molecule received a tag from a template-switch adaptor that had 12 random nucleotides. TCRdb reprocessed the 5' RACE reads via MiXCR and lists one record per CDR3 protein. The sample yields around 790,000 distinct CDR3 sequences, 40% to 50% seen once. This entry comes from a study of blood T cells in healthy people across ages. Whole-study findings and limits: Strong correlation was found linking TCR beta diversity to naive T cell percentage. Estimates based on one million T cells were treated as lower bounds.

Germline V gives CDR1 KGHSH, CDR2 LQKENI. The length of the CDR3 is 14 residues. Trimming cost V 4 bases and J 4 bases, with 13 bases left between them. The chain is built from TRBV18 and TRBJ1-2; D perhaps matches TRBD1 (6 bases). The receptor was derived from a man in his sixties in good health. Input material: blood. The CDR3 coding sequence is TGTGCCAGCTCACTAAAGGACAGCGGCTATGGCTACACCTTC. This gives the protein CASSLKDSGYGYTF.